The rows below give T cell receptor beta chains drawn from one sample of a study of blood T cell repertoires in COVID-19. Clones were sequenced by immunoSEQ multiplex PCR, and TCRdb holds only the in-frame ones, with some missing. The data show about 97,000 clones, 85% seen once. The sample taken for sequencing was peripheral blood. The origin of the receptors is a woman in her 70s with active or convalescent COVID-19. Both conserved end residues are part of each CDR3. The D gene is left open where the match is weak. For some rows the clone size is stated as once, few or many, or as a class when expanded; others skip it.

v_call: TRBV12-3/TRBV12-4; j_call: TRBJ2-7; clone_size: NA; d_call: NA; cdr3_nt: TGTGCCAGCAGTCCGTTAAACGGGGGCGAGCAGTACTTC; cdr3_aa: CASSPLNGGEQYF
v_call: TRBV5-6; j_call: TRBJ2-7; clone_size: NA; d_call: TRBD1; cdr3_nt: TGTGCCAGCAGCTTTTCGGGACAGGCTAGCGAGCAGTACTTC; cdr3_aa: CASSFSGQASEQYF
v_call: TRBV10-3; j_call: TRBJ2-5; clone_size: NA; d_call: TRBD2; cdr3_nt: TGTGCCATCAGTGACGCTAGCGGGGGGACCCAGTACTTC; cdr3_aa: CAISDASGGTQYF
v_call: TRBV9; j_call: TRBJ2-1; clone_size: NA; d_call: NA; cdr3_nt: TGTGCCAGCAGCGCTAGAGGGGGCTCCTACAATGAGCAGTTCTTC; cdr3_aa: CASSARGGSYNEQFF
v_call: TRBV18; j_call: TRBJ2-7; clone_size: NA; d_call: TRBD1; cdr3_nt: TGTGCCAGCTCACCGGGACAGGGAAGAAACGAGCAGTACTTC; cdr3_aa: CASSPGQGRNEQYF
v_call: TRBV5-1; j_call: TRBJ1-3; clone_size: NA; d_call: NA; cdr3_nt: TGCGCCAGCAGCTACCACGACAGTACCTCTGGAAACACCATATATTTT; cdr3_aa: CASSYHDSTSGNTIYF
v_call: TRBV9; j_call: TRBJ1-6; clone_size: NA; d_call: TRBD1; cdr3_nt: TGTGCCAGCAGTGAAACAGGGGCTGGGAATTCACCCCTCCACTTT; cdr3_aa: CASSETGAGNSPLHF
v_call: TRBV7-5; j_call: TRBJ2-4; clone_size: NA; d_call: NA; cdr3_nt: TGTGCCAGAAGAACAAGCGGGGAAGCCAAAAACATTCAGTACTTC; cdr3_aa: CARRTSGEAKNIQYF
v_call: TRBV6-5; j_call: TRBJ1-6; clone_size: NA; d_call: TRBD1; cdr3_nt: TGTGCCAGCAGTTTCGCCGGGACAGGTGAACAACCCATCCACTTT; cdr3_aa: CASSFAGTGEQPIHF
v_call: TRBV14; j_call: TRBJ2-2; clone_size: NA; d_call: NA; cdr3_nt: TGTGCCAGCAGCCAAATCGTGACTAGTAGCGTGTTTTTT; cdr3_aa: CASSQIVTSSVFF
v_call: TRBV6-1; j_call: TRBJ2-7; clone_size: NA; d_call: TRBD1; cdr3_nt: TGTGCCAGCAGTGAACCGGGACAGGGTAGGTCCGAGCAGTACTTC; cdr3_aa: CASSEPGQGRSEQYF
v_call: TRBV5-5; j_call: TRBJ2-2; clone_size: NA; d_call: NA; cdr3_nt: TGTGCCAGCAGCTTGATCGTAGCGGACACCGGGGAGCTGTTTTTT; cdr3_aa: CASSLIVADTGELFF
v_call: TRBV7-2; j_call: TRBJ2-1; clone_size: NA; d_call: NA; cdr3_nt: TGTGCCAGCAGCCCGTTGGCGGGGTCCTACAATGAGCAGTTCTTC; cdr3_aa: CASSPLAGSYNEQFF
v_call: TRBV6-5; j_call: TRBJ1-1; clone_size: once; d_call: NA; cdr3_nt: TGTGCCAGCACCCCGGACAGAAAGAACACTGAAGCTTTCTTT; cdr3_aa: CASTPDRKNTEAFF
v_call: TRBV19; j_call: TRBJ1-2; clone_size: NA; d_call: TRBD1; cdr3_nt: TGTGCCAGTAGTATCACAGGGGCCGACTATGGCTACACCTTC; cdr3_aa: CASSITGADYGYTF
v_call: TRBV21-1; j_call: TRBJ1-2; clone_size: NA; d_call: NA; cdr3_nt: TGTGCCAGCAGCAACAGTTGGACAGACTCCGGCTACACCTTC; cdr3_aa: CASSNSWTDSGYTF
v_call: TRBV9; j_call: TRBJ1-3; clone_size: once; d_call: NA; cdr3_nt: TGTGCCAGCAGCCCCCGGTCCCGAATAGACTCTGGAAACACCATATATTTT; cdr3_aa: CASSPRSRIDSGNTIYF
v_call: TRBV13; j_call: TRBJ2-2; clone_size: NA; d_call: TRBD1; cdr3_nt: TGTGCCAGCAGCTCGTGGGGACAGGGGAACACCGGGGAGCTGTTTTTT; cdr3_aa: CASSSWGQGNTGELFF
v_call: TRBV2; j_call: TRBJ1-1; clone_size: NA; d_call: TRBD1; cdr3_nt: TGTGCCAGCAGTTCACAGGGGAGAAGTAGCACTGAAGCTTTCTTT; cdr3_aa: CASSSQGRSSTEAFF
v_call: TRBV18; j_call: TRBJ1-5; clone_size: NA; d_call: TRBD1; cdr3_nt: TGTGCCAGCTCAATCAAGACAGGGGACAATCAGCCCCAGCATTTT; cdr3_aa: CASSIKTGDNQPQHF
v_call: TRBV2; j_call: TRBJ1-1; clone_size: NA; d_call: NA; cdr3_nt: TGTGCCAGCAGTTTACCAGAGAACACTGAAGCTTTCTTT; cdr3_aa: CASSLPENTEAFF
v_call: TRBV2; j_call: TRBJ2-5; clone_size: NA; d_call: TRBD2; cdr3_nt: TGTGCCAGCAGTGAACATAGCGGGGGGGCCTTAGAGACCCAGTACTTC; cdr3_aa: CASSEHSGGALETQYF